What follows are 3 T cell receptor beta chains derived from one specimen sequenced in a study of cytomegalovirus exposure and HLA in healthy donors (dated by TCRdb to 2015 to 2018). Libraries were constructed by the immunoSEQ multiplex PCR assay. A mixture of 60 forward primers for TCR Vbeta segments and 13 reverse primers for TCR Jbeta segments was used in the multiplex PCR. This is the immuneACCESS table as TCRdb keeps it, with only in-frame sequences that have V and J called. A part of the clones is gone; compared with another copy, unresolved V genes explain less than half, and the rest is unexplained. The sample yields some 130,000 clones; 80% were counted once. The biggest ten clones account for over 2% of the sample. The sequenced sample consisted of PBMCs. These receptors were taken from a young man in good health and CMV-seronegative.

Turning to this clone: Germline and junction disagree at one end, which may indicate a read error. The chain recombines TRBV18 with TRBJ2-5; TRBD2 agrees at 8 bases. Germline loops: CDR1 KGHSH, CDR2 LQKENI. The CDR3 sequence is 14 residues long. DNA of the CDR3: TGTGCCAGCTCGCCACGGGGGGGTTCAGAGACCCAGTACTTC. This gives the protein CASSPRGGSETQYF.

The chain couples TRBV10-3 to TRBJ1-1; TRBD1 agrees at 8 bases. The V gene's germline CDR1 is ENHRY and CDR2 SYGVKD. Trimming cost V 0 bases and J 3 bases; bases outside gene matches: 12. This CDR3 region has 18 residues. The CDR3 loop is CAISESTGLQGEDTEAFF. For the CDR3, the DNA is TGTGCCATCAGTGAGTCTACCGGCCTACAGGGGGAGGACACTGAAGCTTTCTTT.

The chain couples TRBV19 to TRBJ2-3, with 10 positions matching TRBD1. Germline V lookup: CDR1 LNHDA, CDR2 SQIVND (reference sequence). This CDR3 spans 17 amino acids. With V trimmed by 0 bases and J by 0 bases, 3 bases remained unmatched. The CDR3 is CASSIDGTGASTDTQYF. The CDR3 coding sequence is TGTGCCAGTAGTATAGATGGGACAGGGGCCAGCACAGATACGCAGTATTTT.